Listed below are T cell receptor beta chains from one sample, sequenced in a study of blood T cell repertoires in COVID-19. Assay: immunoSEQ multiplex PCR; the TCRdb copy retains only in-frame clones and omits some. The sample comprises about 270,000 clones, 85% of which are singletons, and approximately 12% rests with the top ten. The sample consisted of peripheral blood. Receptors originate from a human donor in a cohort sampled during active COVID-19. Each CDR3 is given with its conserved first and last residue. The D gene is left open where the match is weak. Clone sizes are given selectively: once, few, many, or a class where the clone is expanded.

TGTGCCAGCAGCCAGCTAGCGGGAAGGCTCGGAGAGCAGTTCTTC	CASSQLAGRLGEQFF	-	TRBV11-2	TRBJ2-1	TRBD2
TGCGCCAGCAGCGCCGGACACTTAAACTATGGCTACACCTTC	CASSAGHLNYGYTF	-	TRBV5-1	TRBJ1-2	-
TGTGCCAGCAGCCAAAGACAGGACGTGGAAACACCCCTCCACTTT	CASSQRQDVETPLHF	-	TRBV7-9	TRBJ1-6	-
TGCGCCAGCAGCTCGATAGCGGGAACAGATACGCAGTATTTT	CASSSIAGTDTQYF	-	TRBV5-1	TRBJ2-3	TRBD2
TGTGCCAGCAGCCGCCGGGAGGCCAACGTCCTGACTTTC	CASSRREANVLTF	-	TRBV3-1/TRBV3-2	TRBJ2-6	-
TGCGCCAGCAGGGGGACAGGGGCGTACACCTTC	CASRGTGAYTF	-	TRBV5-1	TRBJ1-2	TRBD1
TGTGCCACCAGCAGAGGACGGGAAGGCCTTTTCCTCGGGGAGCTGTTTTTT	CATSRGREGLFLGELFF	-	TRBV15	TRBJ2-2	-
TGTGCCAGCAGTGAAATAGTGGGGCTAGCCAAAAACATTCAGTACTTC	CASSEIVGLAKNIQYF	-	TRBV6-1	TRBJ2-4	-
TGTGCCAGCAGCCAAGGCTACCCCGACAATGAGCAGTTCTTC	CASSQGYPDNEQFF	-	TRBV3-1/TRBV3-2	TRBJ2-1	-
TGCGCCAGCAATGGTGGTAGTAATATAGAGACCCAGTACTTC	CASNGGSNIETQYF	-	TRBV5-1	TRBJ2-5	-
TGTGCCAGCAGCGGACGGACAGGGATTTTTAGTGGCTACACCTTC	CASSGRTGIFSGYTF	-	TRBV9	TRBJ1-2	TRBD1
TGTGCCAGCAGCCAAGATGGCCGAGGGGGGGAGCTGTTTTTT	CASSQDGRGGELFF	once	TRBV3-1/TRBV3-2	TRBJ2-2	-
TGTGCCAGCAGCGTAGACAGGAACTATGGCTACACCTTC	CASSVDRNYGYTF	few	TRBV9	TRBJ1-2	-
TGTGCCAGCAGTGAAAGCAGGGCTATTTATAATGGCTACACCTTC	CASSESRAIYNGYTF	once	TRBV2	TRBJ1-2	-
TGTGCCAGCAGTGCACGCGGCCTGTCCTACAATGAGCAGTTCTTC	CASSARGLSYNEQFF	-	TRBV25-1	TRBJ2-1	-
TGTGCCAGCAGGGACCTTCCGGGGGGTGAAGCTTTCTTT	CASRDLPGGEAFF	-	TRBV2	TRBJ1-1	-
TGTGCCAGCAGCTTAGAGACAGGGTCTTTATACAATGAGCAGTTCTTC	CASSLETGSLYNEQFF	-	TRBV7-2	TRBJ2-1	TRBD1
TGTGCCTGGGAGTTCGCAGGGGCAGAGACCCAGTACTTC	CAWEFAGAETQYF	-	TRBV30	TRBJ2-5	-
TGTGCCAGCAGCTACGGACTAGCGGGAGTAGAGACCCAGTACTTC	CASSYGLAGVETQYF	-	TRBV5-4	TRBJ2-5	TRBD2
TGTGCCAGTAGTATACAGCCAGGCTACCGTTCCTCTGGAAACACCATATATTTT	CASSIQPGYRSSGNTIYF	-	TRBV19	TRBJ1-3	-
TGTGCCAGCAGCTCAAGAATGGGACAGGGGAACGAAAAACTGTTTTTT	CASSSRMGQGNEKLFF	-	TRBV5-5	TRBJ1-4	TRBD1